This T cell receptor (beta chain) was recovered during a study of T cell repertoires in cytomegalovirus infection. This clonotype came up once. The antigen remains undetermined. The germline CDR1 and CDR2 sequences are SGHAT and FQNNGV. V lost 7 bases and J 5 bases, leaving 14 bases between the germline ends. This CDR3 contains 13 residues. One entry per CDR3 protein results from TCRdb running MiXCR on the reads. The sample lists about 350,000 distinct CDR3 sequences; roughly 34% were seen once. This receptor was identified in a human donor in good health (CMV status not recorded). Some clones in this sample may be carry-over from other donors' samples. The material sequenced was cultured PBMCs, taken from culture after CMV antigen stimulation. The chain carries TRBV11-2 and TRBJ2-5, with D unresolved. The CDR3 region has the DNA TGTGCCAGCACCCCTGGCAGTAGGGAGACCCAGTACTTC. Its translation is CASTPGSRETQYF.